The clone carrying this T cell receptor (beta chain) was recorded only once. The antigen is unknown. The PCR made use of 60 Vbeta and 13 Jbeta primers. Some clones are missing from TCRdb's copy, which holds only in-frame ones; the method was immunoSEQ multiplex PCR. This sample has around 150,000 clones, with roughly 66% found just once. This record belongs to a study of cytomegalovirus exposure and HLA in healthy donors. As for the study in general: Drawn from HLA-typed donors, roughly 87 million unique TCRs were held in an early data release. General study findings and limits: Several top significant clusters appeared, in a later analysis, to be linked to common viral pathogens. When presence/absence was analysed, sequencing depth was taken to be roughly uniform across donors. The HLA-A and HLA-B alleles of most subjects were reportedly predicted accurately from TCR beta sequences.

In germline, CDR1 is SGHRS, CDR2 YFSETQ. V was cut by 3 bases and J by 5 bases, with 11 bases left in between. The CDR3 runs 13 residues. The specimen sequenced was PBMCs. This TCR came from a woman aged 60 to 75 in good health and CMV-seronegative. The chain links TRBV5-1 to TRBJ2-5; D not certain. The CDR3, as DNA: TGCGCCAGCAGCTCCCCACTCGGGGAGACCCAGTACTTC. It yields the protein CASSSPLGETQYF.